A selection of T cell receptor beta chains follows, all from one sample in a study of blood T cell repertoires in COVID-19. Generated by immunoSEQ multiplex PCR, the TCRdb table keeps only in-frame clones and is missing some. The sample lists approximately 36,000 clones, around 85% occurring once. Sequencing was performed on peripheral blood. Every receptor here comes from a man in his forties or fifties with active COVID-19. CDR3s include the opening cysteine and the closing phenylalanine or tryptophan. The order of the fields is J gene, V gene, D gene, CDR3 protein. The D gene is left open where the match is weak.

>TRBJ2-3|TRBV7-8|-
CASSFSTTPGVSSTDTQYF
>TRBJ2-1|TRBV7-9|TRBD1
CASSFPGGVHNEQFF
>TRBJ2-3|TRBV12-3/TRBV12-4|-
CASSSSTDTLQYF
>TRBJ2-1|TRBV7-2|TRBD2
CASSSSGTSLFF
>TRBJ1-2|TRBV10-2|TRBD1
CATSRDSPGYGYTF
>TRBJ2-3|TRBV5-4|-
CASSLIRGHTDTQYF
>TRBJ2-5|TRBV7-9|-
CASSLRGSRETQYF
>TRBJ1-5|TRBV6-5|-
CASSYKAGLGNQPQHF
>TRBJ1-1|TRBV25-1|-
CASSEYVSGTEAFF
>TRBJ2-2|TRBV24-1|-
CATSDPRGGITGELFF
>TRBJ1-4|TRBV6-5|-
CASSSHHGGNEKLFF
>TRBJ2-1|TRBV13|-
CASSSPGQSYNEQFF
>TRBJ2-7|TRBV7-5|-
CVRSSGPRQGINYEQYF
>TRBJ2-1|TRBV6-4|TRBD2
CARSTSGANEQFF
>TRBJ2-7|TRBV11-2|TRBD1
CASSDPQGREQYF
>TRBJ1-3|TRBV3-1/TRBV3-2|-
CASRSQGRTIYF
>TRBJ1-2|TRBV9|TRBD1
CASSVGQDNYGYTF
>TRBJ2-1|TRBV27|TRBD2
CASSWFSGGLSYNEQFF
>TRBJ2-2|TRBV28|TRBD1
CASSARGQGNGELFF
>TRBJ1-4|TRBV6-5|-
CASSYQFAGEKLFF
>TRBJ2-1|TRBV24-1|TRBD2
CATGTSGGADREQFF
>TRBJ1-2|TRBV28|TRBD1
CASRRGTGTPSRYGYTF
>TRBJ1-4|TRBV10-2|-
CASSESAGAGEKLFF
>TRBJ1-2|TRBV6-5|-
CASSYSRDNYGYTF
>TRBJ1-4|TRBV25-1|-
CASSEIRVVSDEKLFF
>TRBJ1-1|TRBV6-1|-
CASSEKVWIGATRTEAFF
>TRBJ2-2|TRBV6-2/TRBV6-3|TRBD2
CASSPKRGTGELFF
>TRBJ2-1|TRBV2|-
CASSDSAGASYNEQFF
>TRBJ1-1|TRBV6-5|-
CASSYSRGSEAFF
>TRBJ2-5|TRBV7-9|TRBD1
CASSRGRETQYF
>TRBJ1-2|TRBV5-4|TRBD1
CASSEDRVSNYGYTF
>TRBJ1-2|TRBV3-1/TRBV3-2|-
CASSQDLNNYGYTF
>TRBJ1-6|TRBV6-5|-
CASSYLQDDSPLHF
>TRBJ1-4|TRBV19|TRBD1
CASSPQGSLGEKLFF
>TRBJ1-4|TRBV10-2|-
CASRGDKEKLFF
>TRBJ2-1|TRBV3-1/TRBV3-2|TRBD2
CASSPPAGVLFF
>TRBJ2-1|TRBV27|TRBD1
CASSFEGTGFNEQFF
>TRBJ1-2|TRBV2|-
CASRAGKDRIYGYTF
>TRBJ1-2|TRBV29-1|-
CSVETQLNYGYTF
>TRBJ2-6|TRBV5-1|-
CASSLLALGLTGANVLTF
>TRBJ2-7|TRBV21-1|-
CASSIGDRGPEQYF
>TRBJ2-3|TRBV2|-
CASSEGWRDTQYF
>TRBJ2-7|TRBV19|-
CASSTAVSSYEQYF
>TRBJ1-5|TRBV15|-
CATSRDNRDGQPQHF
>TRBJ2-5|TRBV7-6|TRBD2
CASSAGDSRKGAQETQYF
>TRBJ1-2|TRBV9|-
CASSVASISVYGYTF
>TRBJ1-4|TRBV3-1/TRBV3-2|TRBD1
CASSRLRARGLNNEKLFF
>TRBJ2-7|TRBV6-1|TRBD2
CASSEALTSGAYEQYF
>TRBJ2-7|TRBV11-2|TRBD2
CASSQGLAGYEQYF
>TRBJ2-3|TRBV7-8|-
CASSHITDTQYF